The 27 T cell receptor beta chains below were found in one sample sequenced in a study of CD8 T cells in ankylosing spondylitis. TCRdb re-called the 5' RACE reads through MiXCR, storing one row per CDR3 protein. The sample lists just over 350,000 distinct CDR3 sequences, approximately 20% seen once, with less than 15% in the top ten. The sample taken for sequencing was blood, either unsorted or a sorted T cell fraction (not recorded which). These receptor sequences come from a male donor with ankylosing spondylitis or in good health (not recorded which).

This clonotype has just a few counts. The gene calls are TRBV11-2 and TRBJ2-1; possible D gene TRBD1, 5 bases. The CDR3 loop spans 13 amino acids. The germline CDR1 and CDR2 sequences are SGHAT and FQNNGV. V lost 1 base to trimming and J lost 9 bases, with 10 bases between them. The CDR3 DNA reads as TGTGCCAGCAGCTTAGTAGGGGCAGCTGAGCAGTTCTTC. Protein: CASSLVGAAEQFF.

The chain joins TRBV29-1 to TRBJ2-2; TRBD2 might be the D (6 bases). The CDR3 is made up of 13 amino acids. The V end lost 7 bases, the J end lost 1 base, and 10 bases lay between the germline ends. The V gene's germline CDR1 is SQVTM and CDR2 ANQGSEA. In DNA form, the CDR3 reads TGCAGCGCCAGCGGGTGGAACACCGGGGAGCTGTTTTTT. Its translation: CSASGWNTGELFF.

This clonotype has only a few counts. The CDR3 DNA sequence: TGTGCCAGCAGTTATGCGGGACCTACCTACGAGCAGTACTTC. Protein product: CASSYAGPTYEQYF. The J gene is TRBJ2-7, the V gene TRBV6-5, with D possibly TRBD2 on 6 matching bases. CDR3 size: 14 residues. In germline, CDR1 is MNHEY, CDR2 SVGAGI. Trimming removed 3 bases at V and 2 bases at J, with 11 bases between.

The chain is built from TRBV7-6 and TRBJ1-1; D unresolved. Germline loops: CDR1 SGHVS, CDR2 FNYEAQ. V dropped 1 base and J dropped 5 bases, with 14 bases sitting between them. This CDR3 region has 15 residues. CDR3 loop: CASSLGPGIRTEAFF. CDR3 in DNA: TGTGCCAGCAGCTTAGGGCCGGGTATTCGGACTGAAGCTTTCTTT. The entire variable domain, with the rest obtained from reference TRBV7-6 and TRBJ1-1, is as follows: GAGVSQSPRYKVTKRGQDVALRCDPISGHVSLYWYRQALGQGPEFLTYFNYEAQQDKSGLPNDRFSAERPEGSISTLTIQRTEQRDSAMYRCASSLGPGIRTEAFFGQGTRLTVV.

This clonotype showed up many times. In DNA form, the CDR3 reads TGTGCCAGCAGTGGACAGGTCGGCACAGATACGCAGTATTTT. It codes for CASSGQVGTDTQYF. V gene TRBV6-1 combines with J gene TRBJ2-3; perhaps TRBD1 as D (6 bases). CDR1 and CDR2 from the germline V gene are MNHNS and SASEGT. The CDR3 consists of 14 residues. Trimming cost V 4 bases and J 1 base, with 9 bases left between them.

The V call is TRBV12-3 or TRBV12-4, the J call TRBJ2-1, with D perhaps TRBD1 (5 bases). V was trimmed by 7 bases and J by 0 bases, leaving 7 bases between them. This CDR3 has 13 residues. CDR3 nucleotides: TGTGCCAGCACCGACAGCTCCTACAATGAGCAGTTCTTC. Protein sequence: CASTDSSYNEQFF.

The chain links TRBV12-3 or TRBV12-4 to TRBJ2-1; perhaps TRBD2 as D (6 bases). This CDR3 is 15 amino acids long. Trimming stripped 5 bases from V and 3 bases from J, with 14 bases between. CDR3 DNA: TGTGCCAGCAGTACCTCGGGGGAAGTCTACAATGAGCAGTTCTTC. It is translated as CASSTSGEVYNEQFF.

This clonotype was seen only a few times. CDR3 protein: CATSDSLGQQYGYTF. CDR3 DNA: TGTGCCACCAGTGATTCCCTGGGACAGCAGTATGGCTACACCTTC. J is TRBJ1-2 and V is TRBV24-1, with 7 nucleotides matching TRBD1. The CDR3 is made up of 15 amino acids. CDR1 is KGHDR, CDR2 SFDVKD, per germline. The trim removed 2 bases at V and 5 bases at J, leaving 7 bases unmatched.

The V gene is TRBV27, the J gene TRBJ2-7; TRBD1 or TRBD2 may be the D gene (7 bases each). The V end lost 7 bases, the J end lost 0 bases, and 13 bases lay between the germline ends. CDR3 size: 14 residues. Per germline, CDR1 MNHEY and CDR2 SMNVEV (reference sequence). The CDR3 loop reads CASTSGGVSYEQYF. The DNA for the CDR3 is TGTGCCAGCACTTCAGGGGGGGTCTCCTACGAGCAGTACTTC.

There are a few counts of this clonotype. The V gene is TRBV4-1, the J gene TRBJ1-1; D gene uncertain. This CDR3 comprises 16 residues. Germline V gives CDR1 MGHRA, CDR2 YSYEKL. Trimming took off 0 bases at V and 1 base at J, with 12 bases between the two ends. This CDR3 is CASSQDRVRGNTEAFF. In nucleotides, the CDR3 is TGCGCCAGCAGCCAAGATAGGGTTCGCGGGAACACTGAAGCTTTCTTT.

This clonotype has just a few counts. This chain connects TRBV9 to TRBJ2-7; TRBD2 might be the D (6 bases). V was pared by 2 bases and J by 0 bases, with 12 bases between. The CDR3 sequence is 15 residues long. The V gene's germline CDR1 is SGDLS and CDR2 YYNGEE. DNA of the CDR3: TGTGCCAGCAGCGTTGGGGAGGCAAGCTCCTACGAGCAGTACTTC. Amino acid sequence: CASSVGEASSYEQYF.

This chain uses TRBV6-5 with TRBJ2-1; possibly TRBD2 for D (5 bases). Per germline, CDR1 MNHEY and CDR2 SVGAGI. V lost 2 bases and J lost 0, with 20 bases in between. The CDR3 loop spans 19 amino acids. In DNA, the CDR3 is TGTGCCAGCAGTTACATAACCCCCAGTGTAGGGAGCTCCTACAATGAGCAGTTCTTC. Translation gives CASSYITPSVGSSYNEQFF.

The genes are TRBV11-2 and TRBJ2-7; 11 bases line up with TRBD1. The CDR3 consists of 14 residues. The V gene end was trimmed by 5 bases and the J gene end by 5 bases; junction bases not matched to a gene: 5. Germline V CDR1 and CDR2: SGHAT, FQNNGV. The CDR3, as DNA: TGTGCCAGCAGCCCTTGGACAGGGGGCCACGAGCAGTACTTC. The encoded protein is CASSPWTGGHEQYF.

The chain recombines TRBV29-1 with TRBJ2-7; no clear D gene. The germline V gene encodes CDR1 SQVTM and CDR2 ANQGSEA. Trimming pared 0 bases from V and 1 base from J, leaving 7 bases between. The CDR3 spans 13 residues. The CDR3 DNA follows: TGCAGCGTTGAAGAGGCCGCATCCTACGAGCAGTACTTC. Amino acid sequence: CSVEEAASYEQYF.

This clonotype showed up just once. This chain uses TRBV15 with TRBJ2-7; 11 bases are shared with TRBD2. This CDR3 comprises 14 residues. The germline V gene encodes CDR1 LNHNV and CDR2 YYDKDF (reference sequence). The trim removed 4 bases at V and 7 bases at J, leaving 6 bases unmatched. The DNA of the CDR3 is TGTGCCACCAGCATGACTAGCGGGATATTGGAGCAGTACTTC. Residues: CATSMTSGILEQYF.

This clonotype was counted between two and nine times. The chain couples TRBV6-1 to TRBJ2-2; D gene unclear. The CDR3 is 14 residues long. V was clipped by 6 bases and J by 3 bases, with 11 bases between them. Germline values: CDR1 MNHNS, CDR2 SASEGT. CDR3 protein: CASSRFGHTGELFF. DNA of the CDR3: TGTGCCAGCAGCAGGTTTGGCCACACCGGGGAGCTGTTTTTT.

This clonotype was counted between two and nine times. The V and J genes are TRBV3-1 and TRBJ2-3; 11 bases are shared with TRBD2. The CDR3 has 17 residues. Looked up from germline, CDR1 is LGHDT and CDR2 is YNNKEL (reference sequence). The V segment lost 2 bases and the J segment 0 bases; nucleotides outside the gene matches: 4. The CDR3 loop reads CASSQLIAGGSTDTQYF. The CDR3, as DNA: TGTGCCAGCAGCCAACTTATAGCGGGGGGGAGCACAGATACGCAGTATTTT.

A few counts support this clonotype. The V call is TRBV5-5, the J call TRBJ2-7; 7 bases are a match to TRBD1. There are 14 residues in the CDR3. In germline, CDR1 is SGHKS, CDR2 YYEKEE (reference sequence). Trimming removed 1 base from V and 2 bases from J; junction bases left unmatched: 3. The CDR3 DNA is TGTGCCAGCAGCTTGACAGGGGCGGCCTACGAGCAGTACTTC. Protein sequence: CASSLTGAAYEQYF.

On this clonotype itself: The junction does not match germline at one end; this may be a read error. In DNA, the CDR3 is TGCGCCAGCAGCCACGGGGGAACTGAGGCTTTCTTT. Its protein product is CASSHGGTEAFF. The chain couples TRBV4-1 to TRBJ1-1; TRBD1 might be the D (5 bases). The germline CDR1 and CDR2 sequences are MGHRA and YSYEKL. CDR3 size: 12 residues.

The V and J genes are TRBV9 and TRBJ2-7; D remains unclear. CDR1 and CDR2 from the germline V gene are SGDLS and YYNGEE. CDR3 size: 14 residues. The ends were cut back, 0 bases at V and 4 bases at J, with 11 bases in the middle. CDR3 nucleotides: TGTGCCAGCAGCGTAGTGTATGTGGGGTACGAGCAGTACTTC. Encoded protein: CASSVVYVGYEQYF.

This chain joins TRBV27 and TRBJ2-7, with 10 bases fitting TRBD2. Germline lookup yields CDR1 MNHEY and CDR2 SMNVEV (reference sequence). The CDR3 is made up of 15 amino acids. The V and J ends lost 4 bases and 4 bases, in that order; junction bases with no gene match: 7. For the CDR3, the DNA is TGTGCCAGCAGTTGGGAGCGGGGGGGCATATACGAGCAGTACTTC. Translated: CASSWERGGIYEQYF.

In this sample, this clonotype turned up a few times. V and J are TRBV7-9 and TRBJ2-5; D not resolved. The CDR3 contains 14 residues. Germline CDR1 SEHNR, CDR2 FQNEAQ (reference sequence). The V and J ends lost 0 bases and 4 bases respectively, with 9 bases between them. DNA of the CDR3: TGTGCCAGCAGCTTAGCCCTTGGGCCAGAGACCCAGTACTTC. Translation: CASSLALGPETQYF.

This chain's CDR3 is CASSAIGLAGRYEQFF. The CDR3 nucleotides read TGTGCCAGCAGCGCGATTGGACTAGCGGGGAGGTATGAGCAGTTCTTC. The chain has TRBV9 and TRBJ2-1; 12 positions match TRBD2. The CDR3 spans 16 residues. Germline trimming cut 3 bases from V and 8 bases from J; bases unmatched to any gene: 9. Germline-derived CDR1 and CDR2 are SGDLS and YYNGEE.

The table lists this clonotype with a few counts. The chain uses TRBV5-1 and TRBJ2-1; D is possibly TRBD2 (6 bases). With 4 bases removed from V and 2 bases from J, the gap between germline ends came to 13 bases. This CDR3 has 15 amino acids. CDR1 is SGHRS and CDR2 is YFSETQ in the germline V gene. CDR3: CASSLPGVTYNEQFF. CDR3 DNA: TGCGCCAGCAGCCTCCCGGGGGTCACCTACAATGAGCAGTTCTTC.

In this sample, this clonotype turned up a few times. The rearrangement joins TRBV20-1 to TRBJ1-1; possible D gene TRBD1, 6 bases. Germline CDR1 reads DFQATT; CDR2 reads SNEGSKA (reference sequence). This CDR3 spans 14 amino acids. Trimming took 4 bases from V and 7 from J, leaving 19 bases between them. The DNA for the CDR3 is TGCAGTGCTACGGACAGCTCGAGGGAGGGTGAAGCTTTCTTT. This gives the protein CSATDSSREGEAFF.

The table lists this clonotype with a few counts. The chain has TRBV12-3 or TRBV12-4 and TRBJ2-2, with a possible D match to TRBD2 (6 bases). The CDR3 is made up of 14 amino acids. V lost 6 bases and J lost 5, with 13 bases in between. This chain's CDR3 is CASRRELSTGELFF. CDR3 DNA: TGTGCCAGCAGACGGGAGTTGTCTACCGGGGAGCTGTTTTTT.

This chain joins TRBV20-1 and TRBJ2-7; a weak D match, TRBD2 (5 bases). The germline CDR1 and CDR2 sequences are DFQATT and SNEGSKA (reference sequence). Trimming removed 6 bases from V and 0 bases from J, with 12 bases in between. The CDR3 sequence is 13 residues long. For the CDR3, the DNA is TGCAGTGCCCTGACTGGGAGCTCCTACGAGCAGTACTTC. It is translated as CSALTGSSYEQYF.